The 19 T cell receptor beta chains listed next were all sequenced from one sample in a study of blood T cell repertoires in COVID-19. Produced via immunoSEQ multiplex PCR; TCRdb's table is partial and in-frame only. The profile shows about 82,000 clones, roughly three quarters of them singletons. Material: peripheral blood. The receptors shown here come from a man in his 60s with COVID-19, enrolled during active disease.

In nucleotides, the CDR3 is TGCGCCAGCAGCCAAGTTCCACCGGGTCCTCCACGTTTTATTAGCAATCAGCCCCAGCATTTT. Its protein product is CASSQVPPGPPRFISNQPQHF. The chain couples TRBV4-1 to TRBJ1-5; D gene unclear. V was shortened by 1 base and J by 0 bases, with 25 bases between the two germline ends. The germline CDR1 and CDR2 sequences are MGHRA and YSYEKL. The CDR3 is made up of 21 amino acids.

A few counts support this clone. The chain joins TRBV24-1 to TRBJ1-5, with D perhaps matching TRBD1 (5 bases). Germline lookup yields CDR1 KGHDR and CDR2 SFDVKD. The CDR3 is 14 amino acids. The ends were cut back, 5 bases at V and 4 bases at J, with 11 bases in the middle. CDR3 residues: CATSAGVGNQPQHF. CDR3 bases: TGTGCCACCAGTGCGGGGGTAGGGAATCAGCCCCAGCATTTT.

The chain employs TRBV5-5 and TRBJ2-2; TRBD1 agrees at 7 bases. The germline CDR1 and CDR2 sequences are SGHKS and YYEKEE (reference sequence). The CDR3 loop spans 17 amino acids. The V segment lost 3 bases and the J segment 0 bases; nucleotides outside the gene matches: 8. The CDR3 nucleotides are TGTGCCAGCAGCTATCCAAGGGACAGACCGAACACCGGGGAGCTGTTTTTT. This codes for CASSYPRDRPNTGELFF. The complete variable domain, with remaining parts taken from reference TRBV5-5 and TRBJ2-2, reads DAGVTQSPTHLIKTRGQQVTLRCSPISGHKSVSWYQQVLGQGPQFIFQYYEKEERGRGNFPDRFSARQFPNYSSELNVNALLLGDSALYLCASSYPRDRPNTGELFFGEGSRLTVL.

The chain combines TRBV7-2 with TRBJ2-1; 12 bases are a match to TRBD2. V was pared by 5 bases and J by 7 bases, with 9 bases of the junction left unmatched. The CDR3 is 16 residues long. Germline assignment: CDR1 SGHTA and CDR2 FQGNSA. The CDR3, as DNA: TGTGCCAGCAGCGGATCGACTAGCGGGAGCGCGAATGAGCAGTTCTTC. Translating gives CASSGSTSGSANEQFF. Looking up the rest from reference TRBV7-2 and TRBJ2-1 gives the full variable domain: GAGVSQSPSNKVTEKGKDVELRCDPISGHTALYWYRQSLGQGLEFLIYFQGNSAPDKSGLPSDRFSAERTGGSVSTLTIQRTQQEDSAVYLCASSGSTSGSANEQFFGPGTRLTVL.

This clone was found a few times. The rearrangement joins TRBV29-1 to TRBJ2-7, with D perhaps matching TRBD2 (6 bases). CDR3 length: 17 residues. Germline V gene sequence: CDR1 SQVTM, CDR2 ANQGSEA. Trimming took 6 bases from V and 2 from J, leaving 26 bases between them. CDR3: CSVFNSPRDFLAYEQYF. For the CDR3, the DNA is TGCAGCGTCTTCAACTCGCCCCGGGACTTCCTAGCCTACGAGCAGTACTTC.

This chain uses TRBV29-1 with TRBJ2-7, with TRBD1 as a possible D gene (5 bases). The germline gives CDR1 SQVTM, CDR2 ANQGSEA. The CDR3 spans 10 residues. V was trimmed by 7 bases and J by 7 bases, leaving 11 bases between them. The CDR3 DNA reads TGCAGCGCCAGGGTCGAGGAGCAGTACTTC. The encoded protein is CSARVEEQYF.

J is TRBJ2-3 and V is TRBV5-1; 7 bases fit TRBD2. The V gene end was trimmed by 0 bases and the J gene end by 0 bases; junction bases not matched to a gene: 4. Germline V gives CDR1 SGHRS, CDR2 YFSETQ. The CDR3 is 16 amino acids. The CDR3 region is CASSLVLGGSTDTQYF. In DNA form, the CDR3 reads TGCGCCAGCAGCTTGGTTCTCGGGGGGAGCACAGATACGCAGTATTTT. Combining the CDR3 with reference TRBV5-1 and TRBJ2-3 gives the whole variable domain KAGVTQTPRYLIKTRGQQVTLSCSPISGHRSVSWYQQTPGQGLQFLFEYFSETQRNKGNFPGRFSGRQFSNSRSEMNVSTLELGDSALYLCASSLVLGGSTDTQYFGPGTRLTVL.

The CDR3 here is CASSDRSLSSTDTQYF. The CDR3 DNA reads as TGTGCCAGCAGCGACAGGTCTCTTTCTAGCACAGATACGCAGTATTTT. The chain recombines TRBV7-9 with TRBJ2-3; a possible D gene is TRBD1 (6 bases). Germline CDR1 and CDR2: SEHNR and FQNEAQ (reference sequence). This CDR3 contains 16 residues. V was trimmed by 5 bases and J by 0 bases, leaving 15 bases between them. The variable domain in full, with the rest retrieved from reference TRBV7-9 and TRBJ2-3, is DTGVSQNPRHKITKRGQNVTFRCDPISEHNRLYWYRQTLGQGPEFLTYFQNEAQLEKSRLLSDRFSAERPKGSFSTLEIQRTEQGDSAMYLCASSDRSLSSTDTQYFGPGTRLTVL.

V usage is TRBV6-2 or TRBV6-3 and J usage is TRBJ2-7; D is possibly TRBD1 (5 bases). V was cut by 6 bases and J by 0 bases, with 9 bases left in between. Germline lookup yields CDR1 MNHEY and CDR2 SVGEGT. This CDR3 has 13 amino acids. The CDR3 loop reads CASSRRDSYEQYF. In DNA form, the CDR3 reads TGTGCCAGCAGCCGCAGGGACTCCTACGAGCAGTACTTC.

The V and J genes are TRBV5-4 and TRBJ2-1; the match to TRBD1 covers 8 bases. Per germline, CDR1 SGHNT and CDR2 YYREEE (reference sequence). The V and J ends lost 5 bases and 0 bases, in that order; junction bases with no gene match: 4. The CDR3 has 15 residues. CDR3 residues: CASRTGTGSYNEQFF. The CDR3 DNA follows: TGTGCCAGCAGGACCGGGACAGGCTCCTACAATGAGCAGTTCTTC.

CDR3 bases: TGCGCCAGCAGCTTTGACACCTCAAGGACCTACGAGCAGTACTTC. It specifies CASSFDTSRTYEQYF. J is TRBJ2-7 and V is TRBV5-1, with unresolved D. The V end was cut by 2 bases, the J end by 2 bases, with 14 bases between. Germline V lookup: CDR1 SGHRS, CDR2 YFSETQ. CDR3 length equals 15 residues.

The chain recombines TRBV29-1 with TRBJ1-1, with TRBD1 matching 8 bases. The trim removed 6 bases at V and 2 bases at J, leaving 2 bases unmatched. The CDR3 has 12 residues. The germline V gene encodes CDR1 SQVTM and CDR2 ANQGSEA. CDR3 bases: TGCAGCGTAGGACAGGGAAACACTGAAGCTTTCTTT. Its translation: CSVGQGNTEAFF.

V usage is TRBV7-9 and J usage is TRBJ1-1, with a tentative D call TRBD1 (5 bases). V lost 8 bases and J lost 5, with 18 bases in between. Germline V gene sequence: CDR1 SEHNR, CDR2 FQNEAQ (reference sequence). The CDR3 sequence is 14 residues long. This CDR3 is CASGSQGVGTEAFF. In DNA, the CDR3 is TGTGCCAGCGGATCCCAGGGTGTCGGGACTGAAGCTTTCTTT. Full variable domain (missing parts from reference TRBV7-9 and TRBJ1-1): DTGVSQNPRHKITKRGQNVTFRCDPISEHNRLYWYRQTLGQGPEFLTYFQNEAQLEKSRLLSDRFSAERPKGSFSTLEIQRTEQGDSAMYLCASGSQGVGTEAFFGQGTRLTVV.

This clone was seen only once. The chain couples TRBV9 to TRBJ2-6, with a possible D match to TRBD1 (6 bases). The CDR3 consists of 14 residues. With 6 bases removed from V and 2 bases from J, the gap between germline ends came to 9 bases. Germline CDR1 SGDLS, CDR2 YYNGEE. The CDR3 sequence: CASTQGTGANVLTF. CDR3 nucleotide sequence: TGTGCCAGCACGCAGGGGACTGGGGCCAACGTCCTGACTTTC.

The CDR3, as DNA: TGTGCCAGCAGTTTCGCAACGGCTGAAGCTTTCTTT. It translates to CASSFATAEAFF. This sequence joins TRBV12-3 or TRBV12-4 and TRBJ1-1; D unclear. The ends were cut back, 3 bases at V and 6 bases at J, with 8 bases in the middle. CDR3 length: 12 residues.

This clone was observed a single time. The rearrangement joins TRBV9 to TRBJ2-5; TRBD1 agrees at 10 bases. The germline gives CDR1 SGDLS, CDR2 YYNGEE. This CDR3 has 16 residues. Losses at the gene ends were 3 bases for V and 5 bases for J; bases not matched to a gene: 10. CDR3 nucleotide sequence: TGTGCCAGCAGCGCCAGACCCGGGACAGGGGCGGAGACCCAGTACTTC. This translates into CASSARPGTGAETQYF.

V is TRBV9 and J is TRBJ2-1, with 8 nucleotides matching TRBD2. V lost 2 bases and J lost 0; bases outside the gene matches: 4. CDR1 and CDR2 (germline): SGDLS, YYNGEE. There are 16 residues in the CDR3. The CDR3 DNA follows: TGTGCCAGCAGCGTTGCGGGACTAGGCTCCTACAATGAGCAGTTCTTC. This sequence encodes CASSVAGLGSYNEQFF.

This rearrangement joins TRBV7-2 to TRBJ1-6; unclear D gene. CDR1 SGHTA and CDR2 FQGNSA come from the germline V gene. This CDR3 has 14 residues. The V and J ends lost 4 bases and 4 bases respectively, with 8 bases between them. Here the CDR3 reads CASSSPGYNSPLHF. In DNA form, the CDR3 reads TGTGCCAGCAGCTCTCCCGGGTATAATTCACCCCTCCACTTT.

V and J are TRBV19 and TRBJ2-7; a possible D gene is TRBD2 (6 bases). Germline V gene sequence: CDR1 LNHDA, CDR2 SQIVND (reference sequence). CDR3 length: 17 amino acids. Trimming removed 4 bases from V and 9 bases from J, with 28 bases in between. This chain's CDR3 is CASSTAGRRASTDGQYF. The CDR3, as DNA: TGTGCCAGTAGTACGGCGGGGAGGAGGGCTAGCACCGACGGGCAGTACTTC.